The next 24 T cell receptor beta chains were all read from a single sample in a study of shared clonotypes between healthy human individuals. Generated by immunoSEQ multiplex PCR, the TCRdb table keeps only in-frame clones and is missing some. Seen here are approximately 1,000,000 clones, about 84% observed once, and the top ten hold approximately 0.5%. The sample consisted of memory CD4+ T cells from PBMCs. Subset indicated: CD45RA-negative fraction. These receptors were obtained from a young man in good health. Some clones in this sample may be carry-over from other donors' samples.

The CDR3: CAWSPSGTGGNQPQHF. As DNA, the CDR3 is TGTGCCTGGAGCCCCTCTGGGACAGGGGGCAATCAGCCCCAGCATTTT. The chain has TRBV30 and TRBJ1-5, with 10 positions matching TRBD1. The ends lost 3 bases at V and 2 bases at J; junction bases unmatched: 7. The germline V gene has CDR1 GTSNPN and CDR2 SVGIG (reference sequence). There are 16 residues in the CDR3. Supplemented by reference TRBV30 and TRBJ1-5, the full variable domain reads SQTIHQWPATLVQPVGSPLSLECTVEGTSNPNLYWYRQAAGRGLQLLFYSVGIGQISSEVPQNLSASRPQDRQFILSSKKLLLSDSGFYLCAWSPSGTGGNQPQHFGDGTRLSIL.

This chain uses TRBV18 with TRBJ2-7, with TRBD2 matching 12 bases. The CDR3 totals 15 residues. The V and J ends lost 5 bases and 1 base, in that order; junction bases with no gene match: 3. Looked up from germline, CDR1 is KGHSH and CDR2 is LQKENI. The CDR3 DNA sequence: TGTGCCAGCTCAAGGACTAGCGGGGATTCCTACGAGCAGTACTTC. Encoded protein: CASSRTSGDSYEQYF.

The chain has TRBV9 and TRBJ2-1; the D gene is possibly TRBD2 (6 bases). CDR1 SGDLS and CDR2 YYNGEE come from the germline V gene. The CDR3 contains 15 residues. Trimming pared 5 bases from V and 4 bases from J, leaving 16 bases between. The CDR3 region is CASSASGVGYNEQFF. Here the CDR3 DNA reads TGTGCCAGCAGTGCGTCGGGGGTCGGGTACAATGAGCAGTTCTTC.

Concerning this clone itself: The same CDR3 arises from other DNA sequences in this sample as well. The chain uses TRBV15 and TRBJ1-2; D is ambiguous. Germline CDR1 LNHNV, CDR2 YYDKDF (reference sequence). This CDR3 has 15 amino acids. V was pared by 0 bases and J by 4 bases, with 12 bases between. The CDR3 loop is CATSRDREGFYGYTF. CDR3 coding DNA: TGTGCCACCAGCAGAGATAGAGAGGGATTCTATGGCTACACCTTC.

The chain employs TRBV7-7 and TRBJ1-5; maybe TRBD1 (5 bases). The V gene's germline CDR1 is SSHAT and CDR2 FNYEAQ (reference sequence). V lost 5 bases and J lost 5, with 10 bases in between. CDR3 length: 13 amino acids. CDR3 protein: CASSLDSDQPQHF. The DNA for the CDR3 is TGTGCCAGCAGCCTCGACAGTGATCAGCCCCAGCATTTT. The whole variable domain, filled in from reference TRBV7-7 and TRBJ1-5, reads GAGVSQSPRYKVTKRGQDVTLRCDPISSHATLYWYQQALGQGPEFLTYFNYEAQPDKSGLPSDRFSAERPEGSISTLTIQRTEQRDSAMYRCASSLDSDQPQHFGDGTRLSIL.

This clone has only one observation. V gene TRBV7-2 combines with J gene TRBJ2-5; 12 bases are a match to TRBD2. The CDR3 is 16 amino acids. J was trimmed by 4 bases and V by 4 bases; bases with no gene match: 7. The germline CDR1 and CDR2 sequences are SGHTA and FQGNSA. CDR3 loop: CASSSGKGLAGETQYF. CDR3 DNA: TGTGCCAGCAGCTCGGGGAAGGGACTAGCGGGAGAGACCCAGTACTTC.

The chain joins TRBV7-8 to TRBJ1-3, with D possibly matching TRBD1 (6 bases). Deletions cut 5 bases from V and 6 bases from J, with 11 bases between. The CDR3 loop spans 13 amino acids. The germline gives CDR1 SGHVS, CDR2 FQNEAQ. The DNA of the CDR3 is TGTGCCAGCAGCCCAGGGACACAAAACACCATATATTTT. Translation: CASSPGTQNTIYF.

The chain links TRBV7-9 to TRBJ1-3; D is ambiguous. The V gene's germline CDR1 is SEHNR and CDR2 FQNEAQ (reference sequence). V was pared by 5 bases and J by 5 bases, with 16 bases between. This CDR3 spans 15 amino acids. Written as DNA, the CDR3 is TGTGCCAGCAGCAGGTATATCGGGGAAAGAAACACCATATATTTT. The encoded protein is CASSRYIGERNTIYF.

The chain combines TRBV27 with TRBJ2-2; no clear D gene. V lost 4 bases and J 5 bases, leaving 11 bases between the germline ends. This CDR3 region has 14 residues. Germline lookup yields CDR1 MNHEY and CDR2 SMNVEV (reference sequence). CDR3: CASSSPHGTGELFF. For the CDR3, the DNA is TGTGCCAGCAGTTCACCACATGGAACCGGGGAGCTGTTTTTT.

This clone came up a few times. V and J are TRBV14 and TRBJ1-1; possibly TRBD1 for D (6 bases). This CDR3 comprises 12 residues. Germline V gene lookup returns CDR1 SGHDN and CDR2 FVKESK. Deletions cut 3 bases from V and 11 bases from J, with 13 bases between. CDR3 nucleotide sequence: TGTGCCAGCAGCCATGGGGGGGGCCCTGCTTTCTTT. Its protein product is CASSHGGGPAFF.

The rearrangement uses TRBV5-1 and TRBJ2-2, with D unresolved. V was cut by 2 bases and J by 0 bases, with 8 bases left in between. This CDR3 contains 15 residues. Germline V gives CDR1 SGHRS, CDR2 YFSETQ. The chain's CDR3 is CASSFRTTNTGELFF. In DNA form, the CDR3 reads TGCGCCAGCAGCTTTAGGACGACGAACACCGGGGAGCTGTTTTTT.

A note on this clone: Since a much larger clone is just one base distant, this may be a read error. The chain uses TRBV7-8 and TRBJ2-1; 9 positions agree with TRBD1. Germline values: CDR1 SGHVS, CDR2 FQNEAQ. This CDR3 has 15 amino acids. V gave up 5 bases and J gave up 4 bases; unmatched junction bases: 6. The DNA of the CDR3 is TGTGCCAGCAGCCCCGGGACAGGGACATACAATGAGCAGTTCTTC. The encoded protein is CASSPGTGTYNEQFF.

This rearrangement joins TRBV5-1 to TRBJ2-7, with 8 bases fitting TRBD2. This CDR3 region has 13 residues. Trimming at V came to 2 bases and at J to 6 bases, leaving 4 bases not matched to a gene. Germline V gives CDR1 SGHRS, CDR2 YFSETQ. The CDR3 coding sequence is TGCGCCAGCAGCTTCCCGGGAGGGCGCGAGCAGTACTTC. The encoded protein is CASSFPGGREQYF.

The chain recombines TRBV19 with TRBJ1-4; D possibly corresponds to TRBD1 (5 bases). V lost 6 bases and J 6 bases, leaving 17 bases between the germline ends. CDR1 is LNHDA, CDR2 SQIVND, per germline (reference sequence). This CDR3 spans 15 amino acids. The CDR3 protein is CASRVPGGLHEKLFF. The CDR3 DNA reads TGTGCCAGTAGAGTCCCGGGGGGTCTTCATGAAAAACTGTTTTTT.

The chain has TRBV30 and TRBJ1-1; D unclear. The CDR3 has 11 amino acids. V was shortened by 4 bases and J by 7 bases, with 10 bases between the two germline ends. The V gene's germline CDR1 is GTSNPN and CDR2 SVGIG (reference sequence). CDR3 loop: CAWIVEVEAFF. CDR3 DNA sequence: TGTGCCTGGATCGTTGAGGTTGAAGCTTTCTTT.

The rearrangement joins TRBV7-6 to TRBJ2-2; 9 bases fit TRBD2. Germline CDR1 SGHVS, CDR2 FNYEAQ. Germline trimming cut 5 bases from V and 2 bases from J; bases unmatched to any gene: 6. The CDR3 totals 16 residues. CDR3 DNA sequence: TGTGCCAGCAGCGTGGGACTAGCAGCTAACACCGGGGAGCTGTTTTTT. As protein: CASSVGLAANTGELFF.

In its sample, this clone was seen a few times. The genes are TRBV6-1 and TRBJ1-2; D may be TRBD1 (6 bases). V was pared by 4 bases and J by 5 bases, with 8 bases between. From germline, CDR1 is MNHNS and CDR2 SASEGT. This CDR3 spans 12 amino acids. The CDR3 DNA reads as TGTGCCAGCAGTGGACAGGAGTATGGCTACACCTTC. This sequence encodes CASSGQEYGYTF.

V gene TRBV7-9 combines with J gene TRBJ2-5; TRBD1 matches at 9 bases. CDR3 size: 14 residues. Trimming removed 4 bases from V and 3 bases from J; junction bases left unmatched: 3. In germline, CDR1 is SEHNR, CDR2 FQNEAQ (reference sequence). In DNA, the CDR3 is TGTGCCAGCAGCTGGGGACAGGGAGAAGAGACCCAGTACTTC. Its protein is CASSWGQGEETQYF.

This clone was observed a handful of times. The same CDR3 is also encoded by other DNA sequences in this sample. This rearrangement joins TRBV18 to TRBJ2-3, with TRBD2 matching 8 bases. Germline V gene data show CDR1 as KGHSH and CDR2 as LQKENI. The length of the CDR3 is 16 residues. Trimming cost V 1 base and J 5 bases; bases outside gene matches: 8. CDR3 in amino acids: CASSPLGRAPGDTQYF. The CDR3 nucleotides are TGTGCCAGCTCACCACTCGGGAGGGCCCCGGGAGATACGCAGTATTTT.

There are many counts of this clone. The genes are TRBV5-1 and TRBJ2-1; no firm D call. Trimming stripped 1 base from V and 6 bases from J, with 11 bases between. The V gene's germline CDR1 is SGHRS and CDR2 YFSETQ. CDR3 length: 14 amino acids. In nucleotides, the CDR3 is TGCGCCAGCAGCTTGTCAGGACGGAGCAATGAGCAGTTCTTC. This translates into CASSLSGRSNEQFF. Full variable domain (remainder filled in from reference TRBV5-1 and TRBJ2-1): KAGVTQTPRYLIKTRGQQVTLSCSPISGHRSVSWYQQTPGQGLQFLFEYFSETQRNKGNFPGRFSGRQFSNSRSEMNVSTLELGDSALYLCASSLSGRSNEQFFGPGTRLTVL.

This CDR3 reads CALWGTSGRRQFF. The CDR3, as DNA: TGTGCCTTATGGGGGACTAGCGGCCGACGGCAGTTCTTC. The V gene is TRBV30, the J gene TRBJ2-1, with 11 bases that match TRBD2. After removal of 7 bases from V and 12 bases from J, the junction contained 11 bases not matched to a gene. CDR3 length: 13 amino acids. Germline CDR1 reads GTSNPN; CDR2 reads SVGIG (reference sequence).

V and J are TRBV11-2 and TRBJ1-2; D remains ambiguous. Per the germline V gene, CDR1 is SGHAT and CDR2 is FQNNGV. Trimming left V 10 bases short and J 4 bases short, with 13 bases between. The CDR3 consists of 12 residues. Here the CDR3 reads CATRPTLYGYTF. The CDR3 coding sequence is TGTGCCACCAGACCTACCCTCTATGGCTACACCTTC.

CDR3 DNA: TGTGCCAGCTCACCTTCAACCCCAAACGCTGGAAACACCATATATTTT. It translates to CASSPSTPNAGNTIYF. The chain is built from TRBV18 and TRBJ1-3; no definite D call. This CDR3 has 16 amino acids. V was trimmed by 3 bases and J by 2 bases, leaving 14 bases between them. Per the germline V gene, CDR1 is KGHSH and CDR2 is LQKENI.

This clone was seen only once. The chain employs TRBV7-3 and TRBJ2-7; 9 positions match TRBD1. CDR3 length: 15 residues. With 4 bases clipped from V and 6 bases from J, the junction kept 10 bases outside the gene matches. The germline gives CDR1 SGHTA, CDR2 FQGTGA. CDR3 in amino acids: CASSSQGQGLAEQYF. CDR3 DNA: TGTGCCAGCAGCTCCCAGGGACAGGGACTGGCCGAGCAGTACTTC.